This T cell receptor (beta chain) was obtained from a study of T cell clonotyping in hematopoietic cell transplantation. The method was immunoSEQ multiplex PCR; TCRdb's version includes in-frame clones alone and lacks a portion of them. The data contain under 35,000 clones, under 85% of them seen just once; the ten biggest clones take up approximately 5.9%. The CDR3 covers 14 residues. V gave up 0 bases and J gave up 6 bases, with 12 bases separating them. Germline lookup yields CDR1 SGHRS and CDR2 YFSETQ. The time point is: recipient sample about 28 days before transplant, after cytoreduction. The clonotype was recovered from a man aged 45-60 years with myelodysplastic syndrome. Some clones in this sample may be carry-over from other donors' samples. The V and J genes are TRBV5-1 and TRBJ1-2; D remains unclear. This material consisted of peripheral blood mononuclear cells, taken before stem cell transplant. The DNA of the CDR3 is TGCGCCAGCAGCTTGGCCTTCAGAGGAGATGGCTACACCTTC. This sequence encodes CASSLAFRGDGYTF.